This is a list of T cell receptor beta chains from one sample in a study of shared clonotypes between healthy human individuals. Generated by immunoSEQ multiplex PCR, the TCRdb table keeps only in-frame clones and is missing some. The sample lists 950,000 to 1,100,000 clones; about 75% were seen once. The specimen was memory CD4+ T cells sorted from blood. These receptors all come from a man aged 18 to 29 in good health. The CDR3 runs from the conserved cysteine through the conserved F or W. D genes are given only for firm matches. Where a row states a size, it is once, few, many or the class of an expanded clone; other rows omit it.

TRBV2	TRBJ1-4	-	-	CASSERALEGKLFF	TGTGCCAGCAGTGAGCGGGCCCTGGAGGGGAAACTGTTTTTT
TRBV2	TRBJ1-3	-	-	CASGPWAESSGNTIYF	TGTGCCAGCGGTCCGTGGGCCGAAAGCTCTGGAAACACCATATATTTT
TRBV5-4	TRBJ2-7	-	TRBD2	CASSPQRGPYEQYF	TGTGCCAGCAGCCCCCAGCGGGGTCCCTACGAGCAGTACTTC
TRBV6-5	TRBJ2-6	-	-	CATSFGANVLTF	TGTGCCACCTCCTTTGGGGCCAACGTCCTGACTTTC
TRBV2	TRBJ2-7	-	TRBD1	CASSVLTGYEQYF	TGTGCCAGCAGTGTACTGACAGGGTACGAGCAGTACTTC
TRBV5-4	TRBJ1-2	-	-	CASIPGLGYTF	TGTGCCAGCATTCCAGGGCTCGGCTACACCTTC
TRBV18	TRBJ2-3	few	-	CASSFTDTQYF	TGTGCCAGCTCATTCACAGATACGCAGTATTTT
TRBV5-1	TRBJ2-7	-	TRBD1	CASSFSRAGQGYEQYF	TGCGCCAGCAGCTTTTCGAGAGCGGGACAGGGTTACGAGCAGTACTTC
TRBV7-8	TRBJ1-1	-	-	CASSFITMNTEAFF	TGTGCCAGCAGCTTCATAACTATGAACACTGAAGCTTTCTTT
TRBV7-2	TRBJ2-1	-	TRBD1	CASSSGTGSSNEQFF	TGTGCCAGCAGCTCCGGGACAGGGTCCTCTAATGAGCAGTTCTTC
TRBV23-1	TRBJ2-7	-	TRBD2	CASSLMTSGSYEQYF	TGCGCCAGCAGTCTCATGACTAGCGGGAGTTACGAGCAGTACTTC